The clone carrying this T cell receptor (beta chain) was counted between two and nine times. Its antigen is unknown. The sample originates from a study of beta chain features in type 1 diabetes. At the level of the study: Sorted cells from all samples, numbering about 98 million, were examined. The study's findings and limits: Among all four CD4+ subsets, Type 1 diabetes patients had TCRB CDR3s that were moderately but significantly shorter.

The sequenced template was cDNA made from the entire isolated RNA. Method: immunoSEQ multiplex PCR; TCRdb's copy keeps in-frame clones and lacks some. The sample has fewer than 300,000 clones, under 13% seen once. The TCR sequence derives from a man aged 25-40 years with type 1 diabetes. The source material was naive CD4+ T cells from blood.

The CDR3 loop reads CASTPFGFNYGYTF. The CDR3 DNA reads as TGCGCCAGCACCCCATTCGGGTTTAACTATGGCTACACCTTC. The gene calls are TRBV23-1 and TRBJ1-2; no clear D gene. TRBV23-1 is filed as an ORF, its function uncertain. V dropped 7 bases and J dropped 1 base, with 13 bases sitting between them. CDR3 length: 14 residues.